The sample holds a few counts of the clone carrying this T cell receptor beta chain. Its antigen is currently unknown. Each gene name is a mouse one. Read coverage stops 4 residues before the CDR3 terminus; the germline J gene supplies the remainder. This entry comes from a study of CD8+ T cells in alopecia areata. Findings and caveats of the study: Lesional scalp displayed greater clonality than normal scalp, most notably in alopecia totalis/universalis.

Germline V gene data show CDR1 as NSHNY and CDR2 as SYGAGN. The CDR3 runs 14 residues. Losses at the gene ends were 4 bases for V and 1 base for J; bases not matched to a gene: 2. Once RNA had been extracted, it was reverse transcribed into cDNA to act as the sequencing template. Profiled with immunoSEQ multiplex PCR; TCRdb holds only in-frame clones, not every one. The sample shows around 300,000 clones, no singletons; the ten largest hold less than 1.5%. Using CD4, CD8alpha, NKG2D, NKG2ACE and other markers, pooled cutaneous lymph node cells were sorted. The TCR was taken from a C3H/HeJ mouse with alopecia areata. This strain's MHC haplotype is H2-k. The chain is built from TRBV13-1 and TRBJ2-1; TRBD1 agrees at 7 bases. Sequenced sample: CD4+ T cells sorted from a lymph node. CDR3 DNA (partial): TGTGCCAGCAGTTTCAGGGGGAACTATGCT. Translation: CASSFRGNYA. The full CDR3 protein is CASSFRGNYAEQFF.